The 23 T cell receptor beta chains presented below share a single source sample, sequenced in a study of T-cell reconstitution after alpha-beta-depleted transplantation in children. Unique molecular identifiers were incorporated into the prepared TCRbeta library. TCRdb analysed the PCR reads with MiXCR anew, one entry per CDR3 protein. The sample shows under 250,000 distinct CDR3 sequences, about 7% of them seen only once. Source: PBMCs, taken before TCRalphabeta/CD19-depleted stem cell transplant. The receptors were gathered from a boy aged 2-15 years with acute lymphoblastic leukemia, due to receive a stem cell transplant.

This clonotype was detected ten times or more. V is TRBV16 and J is TRBJ2-7; 7 bases are a match to TRBD2. V was pared by 5 bases and J by 4 bases, with 11 bases of the junction left unmatched. The CDR3 sequence is 15 residues long. Germline values: CDR1 KGHSY, CDR2 FQNENV. The CDR3 here is CASSVGRAGEYEQYF. As DNA, the CDR3 is TGTGCCAGCAGCGTCGGCCGGGCGGGGGAGTACGAGCAGTACTTC.

This clonotype was observed a few times. The chain carries TRBV2 and TRBJ1-6, with D hard to call. This CDR3 spans 14 amino acids. V lost 6 bases and J lost 6, with 12 bases in between. In germline, CDR1 is SNHLY, CDR2 FYNNEI. The chain's CDR3 is CASRSRNSNSPLHF. The CDR3 nucleotides are TGTGCCAGCAGATCAAGGAACTCTAATTCACCCCTCCACTTT.

This clonotype has only a few counts. The V and J genes are TRBV18 and TRBJ2-7, with D possibly being TRBD1 (6 bases). V lost 3 bases, J lost 7 bases, and 13 bases lay in between. Germline V gives CDR1 KGHSH, CDR2 LQKENI. The CDR3 is made up of 13 amino acids. Here the CDR3 reads CASSPTGPREQYF. CDR3 nucleotides: TGTGCCAGCTCACCCACAGGGCCGAGGGAGCAGTACTTC.

The J gene is TRBJ2-5, the V gene TRBV15; D possibly uses TRBD1 or TRBD2 (5 bases each). Trimming cost V 5 bases and J 5 bases, with 15 bases left between them. The CDR3 is 14 residues long. The germline V gene encodes CDR1 LNHNV and CDR2 YYDKDF (reference sequence). This CDR3 is CATSRVQGAETQYF. DNA of the CDR3: TGTGCCACCAGCCGCGTCCAGGGAGCTGAGACCCAGTACTTC.

The rearrangement joins TRBV6-1 to TRBJ2-7; 10 bases are shared with TRBD2. The ends lost 6 bases at V and 1 base at J; junction bases unmatched: 9. Germline V gene data show CDR1 as MNHNS and CDR2 as SASEGT. The CDR3 runs 16 residues. CDR3 sequence reads: CASRPSGLAESYEQYF. The CDR3 DNA reads as TGTGCCAGCAGACCAAGTGGACTAGCGGAGTCCTACGAGCAGTACTTC.

This clonotype has a count of ten or more. The chain is built from TRBV11-2 and TRBJ2-5; no clear D gene. This CDR3 region has 16 residues. CDR1 and CDR2 (germline): SGHAT, FQNNGV. Trimming removed 5 bases from V and 1 base from J, with 17 bases in between. The DNA for the CDR3 is TGTGCCAGCAGCCCGCGACGAGGAGATGGCCAAGAGACCCAGTACTTC. Its protein is CASSPRRGDGQETQYF. Full variable domain (remainder filled in from reference TRBV11-2 and TRBJ2-5): EAGVAQSPRYKIIEKRQSVAFWCNPISGHATLYWYQQILGQGPKLLIQFQNNGVVDDSQLPKDRFSAERLKGVDSTLKIQPAKLEDSAVYLCASSPRRGDGQETQYFGPGTRLLVL.

The sample holds many counts of this clonotype. The chain recombines TRBV20-1 with TRBJ2-6; TRBD1 matches 11 bases. V trimming: 7 bases; J trimming: 1 base; junction bases outside the gene matches: 6. Per germline, CDR1 DFQATT and CDR2 SNEGSKA (reference sequence). CDR3 length: 16 amino acids. Here the CDR3 reads CSVMDRGRSGANVLTF. Written as DNA, the CDR3 is TGCAGTGTCATGGACAGGGGGCGTTCTGGGGCCAACGTCCTGACTTTC.

This clonotype was recorded a few times. The chain uses TRBV20-1 and TRBJ1-1; perhaps TRBD1 as D (5 bases). Germline V gene data show CDR1 as DFQATT and CDR2 as SNEGSKA (reference sequence). V was trimmed by 3 bases and J by 4 bases, leaving 15 bases between them. The CDR3 runs to 14 residues. The CDR3 region is CSASDRGVGTEAFF. The CDR3 bases are TGCAGTGCTAGCGATCGAGGGGTGGGCACTGAAGCTTTCTTT.

This clonotype was observed at least ten times. The gene calls are TRBV6-1 and TRBJ2-7, with D perhaps TRBD1 (6 bases). Trimming took off 6 bases at V and 3 bases at J, with 21 bases between the two ends. Germline CDR1 and CDR2: MNHNS and SASEGT. This CDR3 spans 16 amino acids. CDR3 DNA sequence: TGTGCCAGCAGGCCACAGGGTCGGCTAGGAAGCTACGAGCAGTACTTC. This sequence encodes CASRPQGRLGSYEQYF.

Ten or more counts support this clonotype. The chain has TRBV7-2 and TRBJ1-5; possibly TRBD1 for D (5 bases). The ends were cut back, 0 bases at V and 3 bases at J, with 6 bases in the middle. Germline V CDR1 and CDR2: SGHTA, FQGNSA. The CDR3 is made up of 14 amino acids. This chain's CDR3 is CASSLAGDNQPQHF. CDR3 DNA: TGTGCCAGCAGCTTAGCAGGGGACAATCAGCCCCAGCATTTT.

This clonotype occurred many times. The V and J genes are TRBV29-1 and TRBJ2-3; D might be TRBD2 (5 bases). Trimming pared 7 bases from V and 0 bases from J, leaving 23 bases between. In germline, CDR1 is SQVTM, CDR2 ANQGSEA. The length of the CDR3 is 17 residues. The CDR3 nucleotides are TGCAGCGCCACCAATCCACGGGGTCCCCGTAGCACAGATACGCAGTATTTT. It specifies CSATNPRGPRSTDTQYF.

Many counts were recorded for this clonotype. This chain links TRBV20-1 with TRBJ1-4; TRBD1 matches at 12 bases. Germline trimming cut 5 bases from V and 8 bases from J; bases unmatched to any gene: 6. The CDR3 runs 14 residues. CDR1 DFQATT and CDR2 SNEGSKA come from the germline V gene (reference sequence). CDR3 sequence: CSAPGQGAMEKLFF. Written as DNA, the CDR3 is TGCAGTGCTCCGGGACAGGGGGCGATGGAAAAACTGTTTTTT.

In its sample, this clonotype was seen many times. The chain carries TRBV20-1 and TRBJ2-3, with TRBD1 as a possible D gene (6 bases). CDR3 size: 12 residues. The ends were cut back, 5 bases at V and 6 bases at J, with 12 bases in the middle. Per germline, CDR1 DFQATT and CDR2 SNEGSKA (reference sequence). The CDR3 bases are TGCAGTGCTCTAGGGGGTATGGATACGCAGTATTTT. This gives the protein CSALGGMDTQYF.

This clonotype was counted at least ten times. The CDR3 protein is CASSQDRGKETQYF. The CDR3 DNA sequence: TGTGCCAGCAGTCAGGACAGGGGAAAGGAGACCCAGTACTTC. This chain connects TRBV12-3 or TRBV12-4 to TRBJ2-5; TRBD1 matches at 9 bases. This CDR3 spans 14 amino acids. V gave up 5 bases and J gave up 5 bases; unmatched junction bases: 6.

In this sample, this clonotype turned up many times. V gene TRBV18 combines with J gene TRBJ1-5; no definite D call. Germline V CDR1 and CDR2: KGHSH, LQKENI. Trimming left V 3 bases short and J 1 base short, with 10 bases between. The CDR3 runs to 15 residues. Written as DNA, the CDR3 is TGTGCCAGCTCACCGGGCGGTAAGAGCAATCAGCCCCAGCATTTT. Its translation: CASSPGGKSNQPQHF.

The V and J genes are TRBV7-8 and TRBJ2-3; 8 bases agree with TRBD1. The CDR3 is made up of 16 amino acids. V lost 5 bases to trimming and J lost 4 bases; unmatched junction nucleotides: 11. CDR1 is SGHVS and CDR2 is FQNEAQ in the germline V gene. The CDR3 reads CASSPRRQGMADTQYF. DNA for the CDR3: TGTGCCAGCAGCCCTAGAAGACAGGGGATGGCAGATACGCAGTATTTT. Based on the CDR3 plus reference TRBV7-8 and TRBJ2-3, the full variable domain is GAGVSQSPRYKVAKRGQDVALRCDPISGHVSLFWYQQALGQGPEFLTYFQNEAQLDKSGLPSDRFFAERPEGSVSTLKIQRTQQEDSAVYLCASSPRRQGMADTQYFGPGTRLTVL.

This clonotype was found many times. V gene TRBV7-2 combines with J gene TRBJ1-3, with 9 bases aligning to TRBD1. The J segment lost 1 base and the V segment lost 4 bases, leaving 8 bases of the junction unmatched. Germline assignment: CDR1 SGHTA and CDR2 FQGNSA. CDR3 length: 17 amino acids. For the CDR3, the DNA is TGTGCCAGCAGCTCCACCGGGACAGGGTCATCTGGAAACACCATATATTTT. Its protein product is CASSSTGTGSSGNTIYF.

Many counts were recorded for this clonotype. The chain uses TRBV20-1 and TRBJ2-7, with 7 nucleotides matching TRBD1. Germline lookup yields CDR1 DFQATT and CDR2 SNEGSKA (reference sequence). Losses at the gene ends were 6 bases for V and 5 bases for J; bases not matched to a gene: 10. This CDR3 has 13 amino acids. In DNA form, the CDR3 reads TGCAGTGCCGCACCGGGACAGAGGGACGAGCAGTACTTC. This encodes CSAAPGQRDEQYF.

Points on this clonotype: The junction and the germline gene differ at one end; a read error may be behind it. This sequence joins TRBV2 and TRBJ2-5; 9 bases align to TRBD2. Germline values: CDR1 SNHLY, CDR2 FYNNEI. This CDR3 comprises 13 residues. The CDR3 loop reads CASSEDVVTSGDF. The CDR3 DNA reads as TGTGCCAGCAGTGAAGATGTTGTGACTAGCGGAGACTTC.

In this sample, this clonotype turned up a few times. The rearrangement links TRBV18 to TRBJ1-3; D is ambiguous. Trimming cost V 3 bases and J 0 bases, with 9 bases left between them. The CDR3 covers 15 residues. From germline, CDR1 is KGHSH and CDR2 LQKENI. The CDR3 loop is CASSPLDISGNTIYF. CDR3 DNA sequence: TGTGCCAGCTCACCGCTAGACATCTCTGGAAACACCATATATTTT.

Ten or more counts support this clonotype. The genes are TRBV12-3 or TRBV12-4 and TRBJ1-1; no clear D. Between the trimmed V and J ends, which lost 7 bases and 1 base, there was a span of 10 bases. The CDR3 totals 13 residues. The CDR3 DNA reads as TGTGCCAGCACCCCCGGGAGGAACACTGAAGCTTTCTTT. Its translation is CASTPGRNTEAFF.

This clonotype was counted only a few times. V gene TRBV12-3 or TRBV12-4 combines with J gene TRBJ1-2, with a weak D call TRBD1 (5 bases). Trimming took 5 bases from V and 3 from J, leaving 16 bases between them. The CDR3 contains 15 residues. This CDR3 is CASSHRDRSHYGYTF. The DNA for the CDR3 is TGTGCCAGCAGTCACCGGGACCGCTCGCACTATGGCTACACCTTC.

The chain employs TRBV6-5 and TRBJ1-6, with D perhaps TRBD1 (5 bases). V dropped 4 bases and J dropped 7 bases, with 14 bases sitting between them. This CDR3 region has 15 residues. Germline V gene lookup returns CDR1 MNHEY and CDR2 SVGAGI. The DNA for the CDR3 is TGTGCCAGCAGTTCCGACAGCCCGAGAAATTCACCCCTCCACTTT. This gives the protein CASSSDSPRNSPLHF.